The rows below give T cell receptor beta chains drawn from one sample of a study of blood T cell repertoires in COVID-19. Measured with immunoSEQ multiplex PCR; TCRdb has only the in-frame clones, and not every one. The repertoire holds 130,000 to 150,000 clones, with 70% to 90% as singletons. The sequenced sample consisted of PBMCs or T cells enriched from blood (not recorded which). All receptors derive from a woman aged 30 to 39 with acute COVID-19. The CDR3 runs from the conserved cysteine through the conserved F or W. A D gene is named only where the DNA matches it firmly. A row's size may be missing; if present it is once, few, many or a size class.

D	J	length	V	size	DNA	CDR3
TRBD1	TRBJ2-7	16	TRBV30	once	TGTGCCTGGAGCTCCCGGGGACAGGGGCCCTTGAGGGAGCAGTACTTC	CAWSSRGQGPLREQYF
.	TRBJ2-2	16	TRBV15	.	TGTGCCACCAGCAGAGGGGTAGCGACGAACACCGGGGAGCTGTTTTTT	CATSRGVATNTGELFF
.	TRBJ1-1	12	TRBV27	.	TGTGCCAGCAAAGACAGTTACACTGAAGCTTTCTTT	CASKDSYTEAFF
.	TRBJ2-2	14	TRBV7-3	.	TGTGCCAGCAGCTCTAAATCGAACACCGGGGAGCTGTTTTTT	CASSSKSNTGELFF
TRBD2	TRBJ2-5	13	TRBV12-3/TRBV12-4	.	TGTGCCAGCAGTTTAATCGGGAGGGAGACCCAGTACTTC	CASSLIGRETQYF
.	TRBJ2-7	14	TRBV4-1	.	TGCGCCAGCAGCCAAGAGTTGCAGTCCTACGAGCAGTACTTC	CASSQELQSYEQYF
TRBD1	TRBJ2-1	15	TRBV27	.	TGTGCCAGCAGTTCGGGACAGGGGGCTTACAATGAGCAGTTCTTC	CASSSGQGAYNEQFF
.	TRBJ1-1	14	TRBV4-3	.	TGCGCCAGCAGCCAAAGCCCCACGAGGACTGAAGCTTTCTTT	CASSQSPTRTEAFF
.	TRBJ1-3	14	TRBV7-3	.	TGTGCCAGCAGCGACACGAGCTCTGGAAACACCATATATTTT	CASSDTSSGNTIYF
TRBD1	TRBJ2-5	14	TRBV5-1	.	TGCGCCAGCAGCCTACAGGGGGCAAGTGAGACCCAGTACTTC	CASSLQGASETQYF
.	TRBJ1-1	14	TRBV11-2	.	TGTGCCAGCAGCTTCGATGACGACCGGACAGAAGCTTTCTTT	CASSFDDDRTEAFF
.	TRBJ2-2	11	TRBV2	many	TGTGCCAGCCAGGGTACCGGGGAGCTGTTTTTT	CASQGTGELFF
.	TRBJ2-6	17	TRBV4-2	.	TGTGCCAGCAGCGTGGATGGCGGTGTCTCTGGGGCCAACGTCCTGACTTTC	CASSVDGGVSGANVLTF
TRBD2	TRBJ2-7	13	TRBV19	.	TGTGCCAGTAGTATAGATACTAGCGGGCCAAGGTACTTC	CASSIDTSGPRYF
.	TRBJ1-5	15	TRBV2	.	TGTGCCAGCAGTGGCAGGACTCCCCTCAATCAGCCCCAGCATTTT	CASSGRTPLNQPQHF
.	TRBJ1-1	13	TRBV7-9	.	TGTGCCAGCAGCTTAGGCTCGGACACTGAAGCTTTCTTT	CASSLGSDTEAFF
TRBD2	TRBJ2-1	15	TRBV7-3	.	TGTGCCAGCAGCATGACTAGCGGGATATACAATGAGCAGTTCTTC	CASSMTSGIYNEQFF
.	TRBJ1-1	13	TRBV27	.	TGTGCCAGCGCGGGACTTATGAACACTGAAGCTTTCTTT	CASAGLMNTEAFF
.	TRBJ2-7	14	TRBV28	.	TGTGCCAGCAGCCGAATAGGGGAGGCTGATGAGCAGTACTTC	CASSRIGEADEQYF
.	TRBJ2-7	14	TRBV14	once	TGTGCCAGCAGCCAATTCGGGAGCTCCTACGAGCAGTACTTC	CASSQFGSSYEQYF
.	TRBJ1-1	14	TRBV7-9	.	TGTGCCAGCAGCTTATTGACAGGGAACACTGAAGCTTTCTTT	CASSLLTGNTEAFF
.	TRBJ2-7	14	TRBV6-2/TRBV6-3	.	TGTGCCAGCAGTTCGGGCGGGACTCGTCGTGTGCAGTACTTC	CASSSGGTRRVQYF
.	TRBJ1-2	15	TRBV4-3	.	TGCGCCAGCAGCCAAGGATCTACGTTATCTACGGGCTACACCTTC	CASSQGSTLSTGYTF
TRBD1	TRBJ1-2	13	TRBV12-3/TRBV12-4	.	TGTGCCAGCAGACAGGGGACCCACTATGGCTACACCTTC	CASRQGTHYGYTF
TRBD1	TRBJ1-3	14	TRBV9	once	TGTGCCAGCAGCGCGGGACAGAGCTCAAACACCATATATTTT	CASSAGQSSNTIYF
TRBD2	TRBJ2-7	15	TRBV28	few	TGTGCCAGCAGTTTAATGGCTAGCGGGCCCTACGAGCAGTACTTC	CASSLMASGPYEQYF
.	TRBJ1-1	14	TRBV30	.	TGTGCCTGGAGTGTCGGGGTGGGATACACTGAAGCTTTCTTT	CAWSVGVGYTEAFF
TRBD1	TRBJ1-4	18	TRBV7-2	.	TGTGCCAGCAGCCCAGGGGGCAGGACCTTTGCAACTAATGAAAAACTGTTTTTT	CASSPGGRTFATNEKLFF
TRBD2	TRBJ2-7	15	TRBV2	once	TGTGCCAGCAGTGAACCGACTAGCGGTACCTACGAGCAGTACTTC	CASSEPTSGTYEQYF
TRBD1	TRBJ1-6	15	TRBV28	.	TGTGCCAGCAGTTTGTGGACAGGGGGGGGATCACCCCTCCACTTT	CASSLWTGGGSPLHF
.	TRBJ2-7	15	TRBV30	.	TGTGCCTGGAGTGTACCTCAGGGGTTACCCTACGAGCAGTACTTC	CAWSVPQGLPYEQYF
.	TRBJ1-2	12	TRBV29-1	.	TGCAGCGTTGATTCGGGAAAGGATGGCTACACCTTC	CSVDSGKDGYTF
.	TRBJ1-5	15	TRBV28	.	TGTGCCACCAGGAAAATGGGACATCGTAATCAGCCCCAGCATTTT	CATRKMGHRNQPQHF
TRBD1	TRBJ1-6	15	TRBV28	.	TGTGCCAGCAGTTTATTTAGGACAGGGATGGGACCCCTCCACTTT	CASSLFRTGMGPLHF
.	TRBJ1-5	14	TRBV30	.	TGTGCCTGGAGCCCTCCAGGGCCCAATCAGCCCCAGCATTTT	CAWSPPGPNQPQHF
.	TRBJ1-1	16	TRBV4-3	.	TGCGCCAGCAGCCAAGACCCAGAGGGCGGTCGAACTGAAGCTTTCTTT	CASSQDPEGGRTEAFF
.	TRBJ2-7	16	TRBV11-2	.	TGTGCCAGCAGCTTAGTCCGGGACACCCTCTCCTACGAGCAGTACTTC	CASSLVRDTLSYEQYF
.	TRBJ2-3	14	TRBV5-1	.	TGCGCCAGCAGCTTGGACAGAAGCACAGATACGCAGTATTTT	CASSLDRSTDTQYF
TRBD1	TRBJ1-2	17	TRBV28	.	TGTGCCAGCGGCGGAAGACAGGGCTATGAAGGGGGTAATGGCTACACCTTC	CASGGRQGYEGGNGYTF
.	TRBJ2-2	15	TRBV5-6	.	TGTGCCAGCAGCTCACCAGGGGTAATCACCGGGGAGCTGTTTTTT	CASSSPGVITGELFF
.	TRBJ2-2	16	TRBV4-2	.	TGTGCCAGCAGCCAAGATTTCCGGACTACCACCGGGGAGCTGTTTTTT	CASSQDFRTTTGELFF
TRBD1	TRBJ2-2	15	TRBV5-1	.	TGCGCCAGCAGCATAGGACAGGGGGACACCGGGGAGCTGTTTTTT	CASSIGQGDTGELFF
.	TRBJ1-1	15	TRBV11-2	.	TGTGCCAGCAGGCGTAACAGGGAGGGAAATACTGAAGCTTTCTTT	CASRRNREGNTEAFF
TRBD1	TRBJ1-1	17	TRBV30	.	TGTGCCTGGAGTGTTGGCAGGGGGCGGATCATGAACACTGAAGCTTTCTTT	CAWSVGRGRIMNTEAFF
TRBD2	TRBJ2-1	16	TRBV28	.	TGTGCCAGCAGTCCTCCAACTAGCGGACAATACAATGAGCAGTTCTTC	CASSPPTSGQYNEQFF
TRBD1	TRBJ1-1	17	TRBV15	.	TGTGCCACCAGCAGAGATCCAGGACAGGGGGACCCTGCTGGGGCTTTCTTT	CATSRDPGQGDPAGAFF
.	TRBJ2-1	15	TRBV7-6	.	TGTGCCAGCAGCTTAGATGCGAGCTCCTACAATGAGCAGTTCTTC	CASSLDASSYNEQFF
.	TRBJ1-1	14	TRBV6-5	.	TGTGCCAGCAGTTACGCAGGCCTGAACACTGAAGCTTTCTTT	CASSYAGLNTEAFF
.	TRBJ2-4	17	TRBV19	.	TGTGCCAGTAGTATAGGTTTGACTCTTCTAGCCAAAAACATTCAGTACTTC	CASSIGLTLLAKNIQYF
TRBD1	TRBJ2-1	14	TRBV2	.	TGTGCCCGCCGATGGGACAGGACGGGAAATGAGCAGTTCTTC	CARRWDRTGNEQFF
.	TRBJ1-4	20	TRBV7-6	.	TGTGCCAGCAGCTCAACCCCAACAGGGCCCTTCGGCGCGAATAATGAAAAACTGTTTTTT	CASSSTPTGPFGANNEKLFF
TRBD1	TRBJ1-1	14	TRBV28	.	TGTGCCAGCAGGGAGGGGGCCCTGAACACTGAAGCTTTCTTT	CASREGALNTEAFF
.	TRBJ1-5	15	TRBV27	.	TGTGCCAGCAGTCGGGGGGGTAATAGCAATCAGCCCCAGCATTTT	CASSRGGNSNQPQHF
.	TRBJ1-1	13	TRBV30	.	TGTGCCTGGAGCGCAGGGATGATTACTGAAGCTTTCTTT	CAWSAGMITEAFF
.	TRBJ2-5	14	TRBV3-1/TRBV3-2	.	TGTGCCAGCAGTCCCGCGGCGGGACGGGCGACCCAGTACTTC	CASSPAAGRATQYF
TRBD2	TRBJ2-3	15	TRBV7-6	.	TGTGCCAGCAGTTTAGGACTAGCGGGAGCAGATACGCAGTATTTT	CASSLGLAGADTQYF
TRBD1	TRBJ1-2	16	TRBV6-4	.	TGTGCCAGCAGTGACGACACCCCGGGACAGGTCTATGGCTACACCTTC	CASSDDTPGQVYGYTF
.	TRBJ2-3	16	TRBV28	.	TGTGCCAGCAGTTTACGGTCGTCGTACTACACAGATACGCAGTATTTT	CASSLRSSYYTDTQYF
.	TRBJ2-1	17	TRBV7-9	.	TGTGCCAGCAGCTTAAGCTCAAGAGGGCGCTCCTACAATGAGCAGTTCTTC	CASSLSSRGRSYNEQFF